This is a list of T cell receptor beta chains from one sample in a study of early T cells in non-severe SARS-CoV-2 infection. TCRdb re-analysed the 5' RACE reads in MiXCR, keeping a single row per CDR3 protein. Of about 22,000 distinct CDR3 sequences in the sample, 3.5% to 4.5% were seen once. The sequenced material came from whole blood. The receptors were gathered from an adult who was a healthcare worker with PCR-confirmed SARS-CoV-2 infection or an uninfected control (not recorded which). Each CDR3 is given with its conserved first and last residue. Each record gives: CDR3 DNA, CDR3 protein, V gene, clone size, D gene, J gene. The D gene is left open where the match is weak. Clone sizes are given selectively: once, few, many, or a class where the clone is expanded.

cdr3_nt: TGTGCCAGCAGCTTAGGGGCAGTGAGCACAGATACGCAGTATTTT; cdr3_aa: CASSLGAVSTDTQYF; v_call: TRBV7-3; clone_size: many; d_call: .; j_call: TRBJ2-3
cdr3_nt: TGTGCCAGCAGTTTAACATGGGATGAAAAACTGTTTTTT; cdr3_aa: CASSLTWDEKLFF; v_call: TRBV28; clone_size: few; d_call: .; j_call: TRBJ1-4
cdr3_nt: TGTGCCAGTAGTATAGCTAGCGGGGGAACCGGGGAGCTGTTTTTT; cdr3_aa: CASSIASGGTGELFF; v_call: TRBV19; clone_size: many; d_call: TRBD2; j_call: TRBJ2-2
cdr3_nt: TGTGCCAGCAGGAAGACAGGGTCCCAAGAGACCCAGTACTTC; cdr3_aa: CASRKTGSQETQYF; v_call: TRBV5-6; clone_size: few; d_call: TRBD1; j_call: TRBJ2-5
cdr3_nt: TGCAGCGTTGTGGCCACTAACTATGGCTACACCTTC; cdr3_aa: CSVVATNYGYTF; v_call: TRBV29-1; clone_size: many; d_call: .; j_call: TRBJ1-2
cdr3_nt: TGTGCTAGTGGTTTGGGGGAAGTCTATGGCTACACCTTC; cdr3_aa: CASGLGEVYGYTF; v_call: TRBV12-5; clone_size: many; d_call: .; j_call: TRBJ1-2
cdr3_nt: TGTGCCAGTAGTATGGCGGGGCTAGCGGAGATCACAGATACGCAGTATTTT; cdr3_aa: CASSMAGLAEITDTQYF; v_call: TRBV19; clone_size: many; d_call: TRBD2; j_call: TRBJ2-3
cdr3_nt: TGTGCCAGCAGTTCCGGCCCCGAGCAGTACTTC; cdr3_aa: CASSSGPEQYF; v_call: TRBV28; clone_size: many; d_call: .; j_call: TRBJ2-7
cdr3_nt: TGTGCCAGCAGCGGGACAGGGCATGAGCAGTTCTTC; cdr3_aa: CASSGTGHEQFF; v_call: TRBV5-6; clone_size: many; d_call: TRBD1; j_call: TRBJ2-1
cdr3_nt: TGTGCCAGCAGCTCGCGGACAGGGAGGTACTATAATTCACCCCTCCACTTT; cdr3_aa: CASSSRTGRYYNSPLHF; v_call: TRBV13; clone_size: many; d_call: TRBD1; j_call: TRBJ1-6
cdr3_nt: TGTGCCACCAGTGATGGCGACAGGGTTCGGGAGCAGTTCTTC; cdr3_aa: CATSDGDRVREQFF; v_call: TRBV24-1; clone_size: many; d_call: TRBD1; j_call: TRBJ2-1
cdr3_nt: TGTGCCAGCAGCTTAAGTCCTGGGGAGGGCCTAAATGAGCAGTTCTTC; cdr3_aa: CASSLSPGEGLNEQFF; v_call: TRBV7-9; clone_size: many; d_call: TRBD2; j_call: TRBJ2-1
cdr3_nt: TGCAGTGCTAGAGAGGTGGGACGGCCTTACGAGCAGTACTTC; cdr3_aa: CSAREVGRPYEQYF; v_call: TRBV20-1; clone_size: medium-sized; d_call: .; j_call: TRBJ2-7
cdr3_nt: TGTGCCAGTAGTATTGGCAGGGCCACTAGCAATCAGCCCCAGCATTTT; cdr3_aa: CASSIGRATSNQPQHF; v_call: TRBV19; clone_size: .; d_call: .; j_call: TRBJ1-5
cdr3_nt: TGTGCCAGCAGCGTAGAGACAGGGGGAAATCAGCCCCAGCATTTT; cdr3_aa: CASSVETGGNQPQHF; v_call: TRBV9; clone_size: many; d_call: TRBD1; j_call: TRBJ1-5
cdr3_nt: TGTGCCAGCAGCTTGGTTAGGTCTTTTTACAATGAGCAGTTCTTC; cdr3_aa: CASSLVRSFYNEQFF; v_call: TRBV5-5; clone_size: many; d_call: .; j_call: TRBJ2-1
cdr3_nt: TGTGCCAGCAGCCCCCGGACTAGCGGGATGGATACGCAGTATTTT; cdr3_aa: CASSPRTSGMDTQYF; v_call: TRBV7-3; clone_size: few; d_call: TRBD2; j_call: TRBJ2-3
cdr3_nt: TGTGCCAGCAGCAGAAGGGCAGAGACCCAGTACTTC; cdr3_aa: CASSRRAETQYF; v_call: TRBV6-6; clone_size: .; d_call: .; j_call: TRBJ2-5
cdr3_nt: TGCAGCGTTGGGGGACAGGGCTCCTACGAGCAGTACTTC; cdr3_aa: CSVGGQGSYEQYF; v_call: TRBV29-1; clone_size: many; d_call: TRBD1; j_call: TRBJ2-7
cdr3_nt: TGTGCCAGCAGTACCCTCGGGAGGAGCTCCTACGAGCAGTACTTC; cdr3_aa: CASSTLGRSSYEQYF; v_call: TRBV6-2/TRBV6-3; clone_size: many; d_call: TRBD2; j_call: TRBJ2-7
cdr3_nt: TGTGCCAGCAGCTCCGGACTCAACACCGGGGAGCTGTTTTTT; cdr3_aa: CASSSGLNTGELFF; v_call: TRBV7-2; clone_size: many; d_call: .; j_call: TRBJ2-2
cdr3_nt: TGTGCCAGCAGAACCATCGACAGGGACTACGGCTACACCTTC; cdr3_aa: CASRTIDRDYGYTF; v_call: TRBV27; clone_size: medium-sized; d_call: TRBD1; j_call: TRBJ1-2
cdr3_nt: TGTGCCAGCAGCTTGAAGAACTGGGCGCCCACCTTC; cdr3_aa: CASSLKNWAPTF; v_call: TRBV5-5; clone_size: medium-sized; d_call: .; j_call: TRBJ1-2
cdr3_nt: TGTGCCAGCAGTTACGGGGGCACCTACGAGCAGTACTTC; cdr3_aa: CASSYGGTYEQYF; v_call: TRBV6-6; clone_size: .; d_call: .; j_call: TRBJ2-7
cdr3_nt: TGTGCCAGCAGCTTAGGGCGTCTAGCTTCGGATAATGAGCAGTTCTTC; cdr3_aa: CASSLGRLASDNEQFF; v_call: TRBV7-6; clone_size: .; d_call: .; j_call: TRBJ2-1
cdr3_nt: TGTGCCAGCAGCTTCAGGTATTCACCCCTCCACTTT; cdr3_aa: CASSFRYSPLHF; v_call: TRBV13; clone_size: medium-sized; d_call: .; j_call: TRBJ1-6